A single sample is the source of the 14 T cell receptor beta chains below, sequenced in a study of blood T cell repertoires in COVID-19. TCRdb's table, derived via immunoSEQ multiplex PCR, lists solely in-frame clones and lacks some. The table has approximately 82,000 clones, around 82% seen once. The sample comprised peripheral blood. The origin of the receptors is a woman aged 60-70 years with acute or convalescent COVID-19.

This chain joins TRBV5-6 and TRBJ1-2; D is unclear. Germline loops: CDR1 SGHDT, CDR2 YYEEEE. The V and J ends lost 4 bases and 13 bases respectively, with 14 bases between them. The CDR3 is 11 residues long. CDR3 loop: CASSNEVAITF. The CDR3 DNA reads as TGTGCCAGCAGCAATGAAGTGGCCATCACCTTC.

V gene TRBV6-6 combines with J gene TRBJ1-5; D perhaps matches TRBD1 (5 bases). V lost 6 bases to trimming and J lost 6 bases, with 15 bases between them. The CDR3 loop spans 14 amino acids. The germline CDR1 and CDR2 sequences are MNHNY and SVGAGI (reference sequence). The CDR3 is CASRVSGGSQPQHF. Here the CDR3 DNA reads TGTGCCAGCAGAGTCTCGGGGGGGTCTCAGCCCCAGCATTTT.

CDR3 coding DNA: TGTGCCAGCAGAGGGACAGGGGTGGCCTATAATTCACCCCTCCACTTT. Translation: CASRGTGVAYNSPLHF. The genes are TRBV14 and TRBJ1-6; 10 bases agree with TRBD1. The CDR3 extends over 16 amino acids. Germline V gene lookup returns CDR1 SGHDN and CDR2 FVKESK. With V trimmed by 6 bases and J by 2 bases, 4 bases remained unmatched.

V is TRBV11-2 and J is TRBJ2-1; 9 bases agree with TRBD1. The germline V gene encodes CDR1 SGHAT and CDR2 FQNNGV. Trimming at V came to 6 bases and at J to 4 bases, leaving 13 bases not matched to a gene. CDR3 length: 17 amino acids. This CDR3 is CASSSERGTGSYNEQFF. DNA for the CDR3: TGTGCCAGCAGTTCCGAGAGAGGGACAGGGTCATACAATGAGCAGTTCTTC.

The CDR3 DNA is TGTGCCAGCAGCTCGCGACAGCCAGCCACTGAAGCTTTCTTT. This codes for CASSSRQPATEAFF. This chain joins TRBV11-1 and TRBJ1-1; TRBD1 might be the D (5 bases). V was shortened by 4 bases and J by 4 bases, with 13 bases between the two germline ends. The CDR3 runs to 14 residues. Germline loops: CDR1 SGHAT, CDR2 FQDESV (reference sequence).

This chain joins TRBV7-6 and TRBJ2-5; D perhaps matches TRBD2 (6 bases). CDR3 length: 16 residues. Germline V lookup: CDR1 SGHVS, CDR2 FNYEAQ. Trimming removed 1 base at V and 2 bases at J, with 14 bases between. The CDR3 is CASSLVGGSLQETQYF. The CDR3 DNA reads as TGTGCCAGCAGCTTAGTAGGAGGGAGTCTACAAGAGACCCAGTACTTC.

This clone came up once. This chain uses TRBV30 with TRBJ1-2; D is undetermined. This CDR3 region has 13 residues. Germline CDR1 GTSNPN, CDR2 SVGIG (reference sequence). The V gene lost 2 bases and the J gene lost 6 bases, with 13 bases spanning the gap. The CDR3 coding sequence is TGTGCCTGGAGTCCCCCCGTCAGGAATGGCTACACCTTC. Translated: CAWSPPVRNGYTF.

This sequence joins TRBV30 and TRBJ1-2; no clear D. Trimming pared 0 bases from V and 1 base from J, leaving 9 bases between. Germline assignment: CDR1 GTSNPN and CDR2 SVGIG (reference sequence). CDR3 length: 14 amino acids. The CDR3 DNA reads TGTGCCTGGAGTGTCCCAGGTCTTAACTATGGCTACACCTTC. Its translation: CAWSVPGLNYGYTF.

The V call is TRBV6-2 or TRBV6-3, the J call TRBJ2-1; D uncertain. V was trimmed by 2 bases and J by 6 bases, leaving 23 bases between them. CDR1 and CDR2 from the germline V gene are MNHEY and SVGEGT. The CDR3 spans 18 residues. The CDR3 reads CASSYPRDIYAAGNEQFF. The CDR3 coding sequence is TGTGCCAGCAGTTACCCAAGAGACATCTATGCTGCCGGCAATGAGCAGTTCTTC.

V is TRBV5-1 and J is TRBJ2-5; D remains unclear. The V end was cut by 4 bases, the J end by 1 base, with 14 bases between. The CDR3 is made up of 15 amino acids. Germline V gene sequence: CDR1 SGHRS, CDR2 YFSETQ. CDR3 sequence: CASSLTNGFQETQYF. DNA of the CDR3: TGCGCCAGCAGCCTGACAAATGGGTTCCAAGAGACCCAGTACTTC.

This clone occurred a few times. The chain links TRBV4-2 to TRBJ2-2; D is undetermined. The CDR3 length is 17 residues. The germline V and J ends were trimmed by 0 bases and 0 bases, with 11 bases remaining between them. From germline, CDR1 is LGHNA and CDR2 YNFKEQ. The CDR3 loop is CASSQERTTSNTGELFF. DNA of the CDR3: TGTGCCAGCAGCCAAGAAAGAACTACTTCGAACACCGGGGAGCTGTTTTTT.

The chain couples TRBV30 to TRBJ2-5; TRBD2 aligns across 12 bases. Trimming cost V 4 bases and J 3 bases; bases outside gene matches: 12. The CDR3 runs 17 residues. Germline V gene lookup returns CDR1 GTSNPN and CDR2 SVGIG (reference sequence). This chain's CDR3 is CAWTTGWTSGDKETQYF. The DNA of the CDR3 is TGTGCCTGGACAACCGGTTGGACTAGCGGGGATAAAGAGACCCAGTACTTC.

The rearrangement links TRBV7-6 to TRBJ2-2; 13 bases are a match to TRBD2. Germline CDR1 SGHVS, CDR2 FNYEAQ. J was trimmed by 2 bases and V by 7 bases; bases with no gene match: 4. This CDR3 is built from 16 residues. The CDR3 region is CASKLAGGPNTGELFF. The CDR3 nucleotides are TGTGCCAGCAAACTAGCGGGAGGGCCTAACACCGGGGAGCTGTTTTTT.

The chain employs TRBV5-1 and TRBJ2-7, with TRBD1 matching 7 bases. Germline loops: CDR1 SGHRS, CDR2 YFSETQ. The CDR3 contains 14 residues. V shed 1 base, J shed 2 bases, and the junction held 3 bases outside the gene matches. The CDR3 spells CASSLWGQTYEQYF. The CDR3 DNA is TGCGCCAGCAGCTTGTGGGGACAGACCTACGAGCAGTACTTC.